This passage covers 10 T cell receptor beta chains from one sample sequenced in a study of shared clonotypes between healthy human individuals. Assay: immunoSEQ multiplex PCR; the TCRdb copy retains only in-frame clones and omits some. The sample records over a million clones, around 97% being singletons. Sequences were obtained from naive CD4+ T cells sorted from blood. Subset described: CD45RA+ positively selected. These receptors were obtained from a man aged 25-45 years in good health.

V and J are TRBV5-1 and TRBJ2-7, with TRBD1 identical over 8 bases. Germline assignment: CDR1 SGHRS and CDR2 YFSETQ. Trimming took 5 bases from V and 4 from J; bases not matched to a gene: 11. CDR3 size: 15 residues. CDR3: CASRGETGARYEQYF. The CDR3, as DNA: TGCGCCAGCAGGGGGGAGACAGGGGCGCGGTACGAGCAGTACTTC.

The V and J genes are TRBV9 and TRBJ2-1, with unresolved D. Between the trimmed V and J ends, which lost 3 bases and 8 bases, there was a span of 21 bases. The germline V gene encodes CDR1 SGDLS and CDR2 YYNGEE. The CDR3 covers 16 residues. Written as DNA, the CDR3 is TGTGCCAGCAGCGGGACCACGAGGTACCGGACCCATGAGCAGTTCTTC. Translation gives CASSGTTRYRTHEQFF.

V and J are TRBV19 and TRBJ1-4; perhaps TRBD1 as D (6 bases). The CDR3 is 14 amino acids. Germline V gene lookup returns CDR1 LNHDA and CDR2 SQIVND (reference sequence). V was shortened by 6 bases and J by 7 bases, with 15 bases between the two germline ends. CDR3 in DNA: TGTGCCAGTAGAATGAGTCCCAGGGGTGAAAAACTGTTTTTT. This encodes CASRMSPRGEKLFF.

The chain couples TRBV6-5 to TRBJ2-7; 8 bases are a match to TRBD1. CDR3 length: 15 residues. Per germline, CDR1 MNHEY and CDR2 SVGAGI. V lost 5 bases, J lost 2 bases, and 8 bases stayed unmatched. DNA for the CDR3: TGTGCCAGCAGTACCCGACAGGGGTTGGCCTACGAGCAGTACTTC. Encoded protein: CASSTRQGLAYEQYF.

This chain links TRBV7-3 with TRBJ2-1; D is ambiguous. Trimming cost V 5 bases and J 7 bases, with 15 bases left between them. This CDR3 has 14 amino acids. From germline, CDR1 is SGHTA and CDR2 FQGTGA. The CDR3 bases are TGTGCCAGCAGCGGCCATAATAGAGAGAATGAGCAGTTCTTC. The encoded protein is CASSGHNRENEQFF.

This clone was detected only once. This chain connects TRBV5-6 to TRBJ2-3; 11 bases are shared with TRBD2. V was pared by 1 base and J by 0 bases, with 4 bases of the junction left unmatched. The CDR3 length is 17 residues. CDR1 SGHDT and CDR2 YYEEEE come from the germline V gene. The CDR3 DNA sequence: TGTGCCAGCAGCTTGACTAGCGGGGGAGGGAGCACAGATACGCAGTATTTT. Protein: CASSLTSGGGSTDTQYF.

The chain is built from TRBV6-1 and TRBJ2-3; 8 bases match TRBD2. Germline values: CDR1 MNHNS, CDR2 SASEGT. This CDR3 is 17 amino acids long. The V gene end was trimmed by 0 bases and the J gene end by 7 bases; junction bases not matched to a gene: 12. CDR3 DNA sequence: TGTGCCAGCAGTGAAGCCAGCCATAGCGGGACGCCGAATACGCAGTATTTT. Translating it yields CASSEASHSGTPNTQYF.

Worth noting for this clone: The sample holds other DNA sequences that translate to the same CDR3. V usage is TRBV5-1 and J usage is TRBJ2-3, with 7 bases fitting TRBD2. With V trimmed by 4 bases and J by 3 bases, 2 bases remained unmatched. The CDR3 loop spans 13 amino acids. CDR1 and CDR2 from the germline V gene are SGHRS and YFSETQ. The DNA of the CDR3 is TGCGCCAGCAGCCCCGGGGGGACAGATACGCAGTATTTT. Translated: CASSPGGTDTQYF. The whole variable domain, remainder taken from reference TRBV5-1 and TRBJ2-3, is KAGVTQTPRYLIKTRGQQVTLSCSPISGHRSVSWYQQTPGQGLQFLFEYFSETQRNKGNFPGRFSGRQFSNSRSEMNVSTLELGDSALYLCASSPGGTDTQYFGPGTRLTVL.

The genes are TRBV6-1 and TRBJ1-1; 8 nucleotides line up with TRBD1. V gave up 4 bases and J gave up 5 bases; unmatched junction bases: 3. The V gene's germline CDR1 is MNHNS and CDR2 SASEGT. The CDR3 sequence is 13 residues long. DNA of the CDR3: TGTGCCAGCAGTGGACAGGGGTGGACTGAAGCTTTCTTT. Translated: CASSGQGWTEAFF.

The chain is built from TRBV27 and TRBJ1-1; unclear D gene. V was shortened by 3 bases and J by 1 base, with 9 bases between the two germline ends. This CDR3 is 14 amino acids long. Germline V CDR1 and CDR2: MNHEY, SMNVEV (reference sequence). The CDR3 here is CASSFQRANTEAFF. The CDR3 DNA follows: TGTGCCAGCAGTTTTCAGAGGGCGAACACTGAAGCTTTCTTT.